The following is a T cell receptor (beta chain) sequence with its context. Which antigen it targets is not known. No much larger clonotype is one base removed from it; base qualities were not supplied. The germline V and J ends show losses of 1 base and 0 bases respectively, and no gene match explains 3 bases of the junction. The cysteine opens and the phenylalanine closes a CDR3 of 16 amino acids. The kept DNA is CDR3 alone, 48 bases in frame from the first base. CDR1 SGDLS and CDR2 YYNGEE are derived from the germline V gene. TCRbeta CDR3 regions were amplified from genomic DNA by means of the immunoSEQ Assay, a bias-controlled multiplex PCR. Regarding the original processing steps: Nucleated cell counts per sample were estimated from amplification of reference gene primers within the assay. To quantify the absolute abundance of each unique TCRbeta CDR3 rearrangement, sequence reads were collapsed and filtered. Productive Simpson clonality was computed per sample as the square root of Simpson's diversity index over productive rearrangements. TCRdb provides this immuneACCESS table in a form limited to in-frame rearrangements. Some clones are lacking; in checked studies, under half of them reflect an unresolved V gene, and why the rest are absent is not known. The DNA was the basis for D and trimming; V, J and clone size are from that table. This sample lists roughly 70,000 clones; approximately 90% were detected once. The ten most abundant clones make up about 1.4% of the sample.

This sample was included in a study of blood T cell repertoires in COVID-19 (dated by TCRdb to 2018 to 2020). With respect to the entire study: Samples from collaborators originated in the United States, Italy and Spain and spanned both the acute and convalescent phases of COVID-19. A de-identified subject ID, COVID-19 status, age in years and sex were almost always included in the sample metadata. The samples were drawn from two sources: the first 160 participants of the ongoing ImmuneRACE study, and 1,200 or so subjects contributed by 6 global collaborators. The repertoires were made available in a free public database intended to serve as a resource for research on the immune response to SARS-CoV-2. Subjects who had been exposed to COVID-19, were actively infected with it, or had recovered from it provided the deeply sampled blood TCRbeta repertoires that made up the dataset. The material from the prospective study consisted of cDNA or gDNA derived from T cells, B-cell-depleted T cells, or PBMCs. Where available, HLA class I and class II types were taken from metadata supplied by the sample provider and were not determined by assay-based typing.

Whole blood was collected in K2EDTA tubes by collaborating institutions according to the institutions' own protocols. For TCRbeta analysis, collaborators shipped samples in one of three forms: frozen whole blood, isolated PBMCs, or DNA extracted from either of those sample types. Points the paper makes about the study in general: The quantity of clinical and demographic metadata differed by source and by participant and was supplied without curation.

The chain is encoded by TRBV9 joined to TRBJ2-3; 9 middle bases align to TRBD2. The sequenced sample consisted of peripheral blood. The clonotype was recovered from a human donor in a cohort sampled during active COVID-19. The CDR3 protein: CASSVQTSGSTDTQYF. The sequence in DNA is TGTGCCAGCAGCGTACAGACTAGCGGTAGCACAGATACGCAGTATTTT.